The 21 T cell receptor beta chains listed next were all sequenced from one sample in a study of blood T cell repertoires in COVID-19. Sequenced by immunoSEQ multiplex PCR; TCRdb stores in-frame clones only, minus some. The repertoire holds around 36,000 clones, with around 80% as singletons. Sequenced sample: peripheral blood. All receptors derive from a man older than 75 with active or convalescent COVID-19.

This chain connects TRBV27 to TRBJ2-7, with 13 bases that match TRBD2. The germline CDR1 and CDR2 sequences are MNHEY and SMNVEV (reference sequence). V lost 2 bases, J lost 7 bases, and 5 bases stayed unmatched. The CDR3 contains 15 residues. CDR3 residues: CASSLSTSGRGEQYF. In nucleotides, the CDR3 is TGTGCCAGCAGTTTAAGTACTAGCGGGAGGGGTGAGCAGTACTTC.

This chain connects TRBV6-5 to TRBJ1-1; TRBD1 matches at 7 bases. This CDR3 contains 14 residues. After removal of 5 bases from V and 10 bases from J, the junction contained 13 bases not matched to a gene. Germline CDR1 MNHEY, CDR2 SVGAGI. CDR3 in DNA: TGTGCCAGCAGTCCTCAGGGGGGCGCCTTCCCAGCTTTCTTT. Its translation: CASSPQGGAFPAFF.

The CDR3 nucleotides read TGCGCCAGCAGGACGGGAAGAGGAAGGTACGAGCAGTACTTC. Translating gives CASRTGRGRYEQYF. V usage is TRBV5-1 and J usage is TRBJ2-7; the D gene is possibly TRBD2 (5 bases). Trimming left V 5 bases short and J 4 bases short, with 16 bases between. Germline CDR1 is SGHRS and CDR2 is YFSETQ. The CDR3 totals 14 residues.

This clone has just a few counts. The gene calls are TRBV2 and TRBJ1-4, with 7 positions matching TRBD1. The CDR3 is made up of 17 amino acids. Germline V gene data show CDR1 as SNHLY and CDR2 as FYNNEI. V shed 6 bases, J shed 2 bases, and the junction held 12 bases outside the gene matches. Here the CDR3 reads CASRHRGGSATNEKLFF. The CDR3 DNA sequence: TGTGCCAGCAGGCACAGGGGTGGGAGTGCGACTAATGAAAAACTGTTTTTT.

CDR3 bases: TGTGCCACCAGCAGACTCCTAGCGGGTGGAGCAGAGACCCAGTACTTC. This gives the protein CATSRLLAGGAETQYF. The rearrangement uses TRBV15 and TRBJ2-5, with TRBD2 matching 8 bases. CDR3 size: 16 residues. J gave up 4 bases and V 2 bases, and 9 bases lay outside the gene matches. Germline-derived CDR1 and CDR2 are LNHNV and YYDKDF (reference sequence).

As regards this clone: The junction shows a germline mismatch at one end, possibly a read error. The J gene is TRBJ2-7, the V gene TRBV30, with TRBD2 matching 12 bases. Germline CDR1 is GTSNPN and CDR2 is SVGIG (reference sequence). CDR3 size: 16 residues. CDR3 DNA: TGTGCCTGGAGCCCTCGGTCGGGACTAGCGGGCGCGTACCAGAACTTC. This gives the protein CAWSPRSGLAGAYQNF.

The chain employs TRBV28 and TRBJ1-1; the match to TRBD1 covers 10 bases. The ends lost 8 bases at V and 0 bases at J; junction bases unmatched: 12. CDR3 length: 17 amino acids. The germline V gene encodes CDR1 MDHEN and CDR2 SYDVKM. In DNA, the CDR3 is TGTGCCAGCTCCGACCCGGGACAGGGGAGAGTGAACACTGAAGCTTTCTTT. Its translation is CASSDPGQGRVNTEAFF.

This chain joins TRBV5-6 and TRBJ1-1; D gene unclear. This CDR3 has 13 residues. Germline V lookup: CDR1 SGHDT, CDR2 YYEEEE. Trimming removed 4 bases from V and 7 bases from J, with 14 bases in between. The CDR3 region is CASSRPVPLEAFF. The CDR3 DNA is TGTGCCAGCAGCCGTCCGGTTCCACTTGAAGCTTTCTTT.

This clone occurred a few times. The rearrangement links TRBV3-1 (or the pseudogene TRBV3-2) to TRBJ1-2; TRBD1 is a possible D gene (6 bases). The V end lost 0 bases, the J end lost 7 bases, and 15 bases lay between the germline ends. Germline loops: CDR1 LGHDT, CDR2 YNNKEL (reference sequence). CDR3 length: 15 residues. Here the CDR3 reads CASSQDPHRAGGYTF. CDR3 nucleotide sequence: TGTGCCAGCAGCCAAGATCCCCACAGGGCGGGTGGCTACACCTTC.

CDR3 sequence: CASSLFTSGSVAQFF. The DNA for the CDR3 is TGTGCCAGCAGTTTATTTACTAGCGGGAGTGTAGCCCAGTTCTTC. The chain has TRBV27 and TRBJ2-1; TRBD2 agrees at 11 bases. V trimming: 1 base; J trimming: 13 bases; junction bases outside the gene matches: 9. CDR3 length: 15 residues. Germline loops: CDR1 MNHEY, CDR2 SMNVEV (reference sequence).

V is TRBV6-5 and J is TRBJ1-1; TRBD1 is a possible D gene (6 bases). CDR3 size: 16 residues. Germline CDR1 reads MNHEY; CDR2 reads SVGAGI. Trimming left V 1 base short and J 4 bases short, with 16 bases between. The CDR3 DNA follows: TGTGCCAGCAGTTACTTAAGAATTGGGGGCCCCACTGAAGCTTTCTTT. Translating gives CASSYLRIGGPTEAFF.

CDR3 sequence: CASSSFAGGAVGANVLTF. CDR3 nucleotide sequence: TGTGCCAGCAGTTCCTTTGCAGGGGGCGCCGTTGGGGCCAACGTCCTGACTTTC. This rearrangement joins TRBV27 to TRBJ2-6, with 8 bases fitting TRBD1. The V gene end was trimmed by 4 bases and the J gene end by 3 bases; junction bases not matched to a gene: 11. CDR1 and CDR2 from the germline V gene are MNHEY and SMNVEV (reference sequence). CDR3 size: 18 residues.

This sequence joins TRBV2 and TRBJ2-5; 8 nucleotides line up with TRBD1. J gave up 4 bases and V 6 bases, and 7 bases lay outside the gene matches. The CDR3 covers 14 residues. Germline V lookup: CDR1 SNHLY, CDR2 FYNNEI. Written as DNA, the CDR3 is TGTGCCAGCAGCGGATATACAGGGGGAGAGACCCAGTACTTC. Its translation: CASSGYTGGETQYF.

The chain uses TRBV5-1 and TRBJ2-2, with 8 bases matching TRBD2. Trimming removed 2 bases from V and 0 bases from J; junction bases left unmatched: 3. The germline V gene encodes CDR1 SGHRS and CDR2 YFSETQ. This CDR3 spans 16 amino acids. The CDR3 DNA follows: TGCGCCAGCAGCTTACTAGCGGACGCGAACACCGGGGAGCTGTTTTTT. It specifies CASSLLADANTGELFF.

The rearrangement joins TRBV7-9 to TRBJ2-5; no firm D call. Trimming stripped 5 bases from V and 5 bases from J, with 9 bases between. CDR1 is SEHNR and CDR2 is FQNEAQ in the germline V gene (reference sequence). This CDR3 spans 12 amino acids. CDR3 sequence reads: CASSHFMETQYF. The DNA of the CDR3 is TGTGCCAGCAGCCATTTCATGGAGACCCAGTACTTC.

V is TRBV24-1 and J is TRBJ2-2; 9 bases are shared with TRBD1. CDR1 is KGHDR and CDR2 is SFDVKD in the germline V gene. The CDR3 runs 16 residues. The V and J ends lost 4 bases and 5 bases, in that order; junction bases with no gene match: 7. The DNA for the CDR3 is TGTGCCACCAGTGACACGGGACAGGGATTAACCGGGGAGCTGTTTTTT. Its protein is CATSDTGQGLTGELFF.

The chain's CDR3 is CATSRIGSGGRITNEQFF. CDR3 nucleotides: TGTGCCACCAGCAGGATCGGGTCCGGCGGGAGGATCACAAATGAGCAGTTCTTC. V is TRBV15 and J is TRBJ2-1; 8 nucleotides line up with TRBD2. CDR3 size: 18 residues. V lost 3 bases and J lost 7; bases outside the gene matches: 17. CDR1 is LNHNV and CDR2 is YYDKDF in the germline V gene (reference sequence).

The chain has TRBV5-4 and TRBJ2-5; possible D gene TRBD1, 5 bases. The CDR3 loop spans 18 amino acids. Deletions cut 3 bases from V and 2 bases from J, with 23 bases between. CDR1 is SGHNT and CDR2 is YYREEE in the germline V gene (reference sequence). CDR3: CASSSLSGFERAQETQYF. The CDR3 region has the DNA TGTGCCAGCAGCTCCCTCTCAGGGTTCGAGAGAGCTCAAGAGACCCAGTACTTC.

The gene calls are TRBV7-9 and TRBJ1-1, with D uncertain. Deletions cut 5 bases from V and 3 bases from J, with 7 bases between. Germline CDR1 and CDR2: SEHNR and FQNEAQ (reference sequence). CDR3 length equals 12 residues. The CDR3 bases are TGTGCCAGCAGCCGGGGTTACACTGAAGCTTTCTTT. This encodes CASSRGYTEAFF.

The chain joins TRBV6-5 to TRBJ2-7; maybe TRBD1 (6 bases). Germline-derived CDR1 and CDR2 are MNHEY and SVGAGI. The CDR3 is made up of 13 amino acids. The V and J ends lost 5 bases and 0 bases respectively, with 8 bases between them. This chain's CDR3 is CASSKQGSYEQYF. The CDR3, as DNA: TGTGCCAGCAGTAAACAGGGCTCCTACGAGCAGTACTTC.

The chain has TRBV11-2 and TRBJ2-1, with a weak D call TRBD1 (5 bases). The CDR3 sequence is 12 residues long. The germline CDR1 and CDR2 sequences are SGHAT and FQNNGV. The V end lost 5 bases, the J end lost 12 bases, and 14 bases lay between the germline ends. The CDR3 spells CASSPNMQGQFF. The DNA of the CDR3 is TGTGCCAGCAGCCCAAATATGCAGGGGCAGTTCTTC.